This TCR beta chain is drawn from a study of blood T cell repertoires in COVID-19 (dated by TCRdb to 2019 to 2021). Notes on the research overall: Samples covering the acute and convalescent phases of COVID-19 were provided by collaborators in the United States, Italy and Spain. The material from the prospective study consisted of cDNA or gDNA derived from T cells, B-cell-depleted T cells, or PBMCs. Deeply sampled blood TCRbeta repertoires from subjects exposed to, actively infected with, or recovered from COVID-19 were included in the dataset. The repertoires were made available in a free public database intended to serve as a resource for research on the immune response to SARS-CoV-2. Samples came from the ongoing ImmuneRACE study (first 160 participants) plus 1,254 subjects from 6 global collaborators. Nearly every sample came with metadata listing a de-identified subject ID, COVID-19 status, age in years and sex. HLA class I and class II types, where available, came from metadata supplied by the sample provider rather than from assay-based typing.

TCRbeta CDR3 regions were amplified from genomic DNA using the immunoSEQ Assay, a bias-controlled multiplex PCR. Regarding the original processing steps: The number of nucleated cells in each sample was estimated by amplification of reference gene primers within the assay. Sequence reads were collapsed and filtered to measure the absolute abundance of every unique TCRbeta CDR3 rearrangement. For each sample, productive Simpson clonality was calculated by taking the square root of Simpson's diversity index across productive rearrangements. The clones in this table, taken by TCRdb from immuneACCESS, are in-frame only. Not every clone is retained; where verified, under half of the shortfall comes from an unresolved V gene, and the cause of the rest is unknown. That table gives V, J and clone size, and the DNA gave D and trimming. The sample table contains more than 250,000 clones; only one count was recorded for roughly 91% of them. 1% of the sample lies in the top ten.

General conclusions and limits of the study: The amount of clinical and demographic metadata varied by source and participant and was provided uncurated.

The collaborating institutions used their own protocols to collect whole blood in K2EDTA tubes. Collaborator samples were shipped for TCRbeta analysis as frozen whole blood, isolated PBMCs, or DNA extracted from either sample type. The germline V and J ends show losses of 3 bases and 4 bases respectively, and no gene match explains 12 bases of the junction. Its CDR3 holds 17 amino acids, cysteine through phenylalanine. Left in the record is the CDR3 DNA by itself, 51 bases read in frame from the first base. Based on the germline V gene, the CDR1 and CDR2 sequences are LGHNA and YSLEER. For this clone: Its cognate antigen has yet to be identified. No per-base quality is available; no much larger clone lies one base away.

The TCR originated in a man between 45 and 60 years old with active or convalescent COVID-19. The source material was peripheral blood. Here the chain combines TRBV4-3 and TRBJ2-5; 9 junctional bases match TRBD1. The DNA is TGCGCCAGCAGCCATCCAAGGGGACAGGGCCGGCGAGAGACCCAGTACTTC. The resulting protein is CASSHPRGQGRRETQYF.